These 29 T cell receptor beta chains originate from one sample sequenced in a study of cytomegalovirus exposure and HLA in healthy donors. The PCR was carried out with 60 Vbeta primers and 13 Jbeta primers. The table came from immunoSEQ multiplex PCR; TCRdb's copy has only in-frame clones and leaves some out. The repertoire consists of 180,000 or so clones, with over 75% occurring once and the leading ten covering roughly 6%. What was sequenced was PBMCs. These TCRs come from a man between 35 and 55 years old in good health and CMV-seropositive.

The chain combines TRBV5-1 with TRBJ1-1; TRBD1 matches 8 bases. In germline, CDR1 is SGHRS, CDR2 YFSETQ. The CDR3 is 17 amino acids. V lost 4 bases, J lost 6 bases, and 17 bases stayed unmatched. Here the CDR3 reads CASSEAGGAGAGPEAFF. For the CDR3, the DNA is TGCGCCAGCAGCGAAGCAGGGGGCGCCGGGGCCGGACCTGAAGCTTTCTTT.

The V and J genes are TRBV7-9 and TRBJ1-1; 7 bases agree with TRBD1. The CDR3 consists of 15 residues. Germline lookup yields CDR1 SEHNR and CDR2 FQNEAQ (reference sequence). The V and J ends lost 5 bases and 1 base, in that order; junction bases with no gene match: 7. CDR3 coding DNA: TGTGCCAGCAGCCCGTCGGGGGACAGGAACACTGAAGCTTTCTTT. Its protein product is CASSPSGDRNTEAFF.

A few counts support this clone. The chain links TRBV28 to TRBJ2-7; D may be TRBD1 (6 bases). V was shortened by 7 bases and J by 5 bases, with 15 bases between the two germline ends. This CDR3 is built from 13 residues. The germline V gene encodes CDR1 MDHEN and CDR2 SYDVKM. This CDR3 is CASTITGMDEQYF. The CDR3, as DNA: TGTGCCAGCACAATTACAGGGATGGACGAGCAGTACTTC.

The CDR3 loop is CASLSPLYRSGSNQPQHF. CDR3 DNA: TGTGCCAGCTTATCCCCCCTATACAGGTCTGGGAGCAATCAGCCCCAGCATTTT. This chain uses TRBV27 with TRBJ1-5, with D tentatively TRBD1 (5 bases). Trimming pared 8 bases from V and 1 base from J, leaving 24 bases between. The CDR3 totals 18 residues. Germline CDR1 and CDR2: MNHEY and SMNVEV (reference sequence).

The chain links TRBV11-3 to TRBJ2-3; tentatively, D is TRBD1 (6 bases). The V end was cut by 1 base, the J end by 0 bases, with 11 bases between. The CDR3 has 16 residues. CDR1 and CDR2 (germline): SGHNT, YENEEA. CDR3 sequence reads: CASSLVTGSSTDTQYF. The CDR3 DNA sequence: TGTGCCAGCAGCTTAGTTACAGGGTCCAGCACAGATACGCAGTATTTT.

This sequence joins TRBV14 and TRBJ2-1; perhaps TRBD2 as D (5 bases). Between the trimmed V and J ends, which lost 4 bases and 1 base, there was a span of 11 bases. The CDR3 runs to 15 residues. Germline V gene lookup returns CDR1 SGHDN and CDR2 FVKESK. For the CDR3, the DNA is TGTGCCAGCAGCCGGCTAGCCGGATCCTACAATGAGCAGTTCTTC. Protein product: CASSRLAGSYNEQFF.

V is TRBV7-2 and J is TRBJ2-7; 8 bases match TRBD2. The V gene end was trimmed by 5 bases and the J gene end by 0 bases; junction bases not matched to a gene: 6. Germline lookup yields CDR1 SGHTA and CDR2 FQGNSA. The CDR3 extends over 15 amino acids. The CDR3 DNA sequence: TGTGCCAGCAGCAAAAATAGCGGGATCTCCTACGAGCAGTACTTC. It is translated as CASSKNSGISYEQYF.

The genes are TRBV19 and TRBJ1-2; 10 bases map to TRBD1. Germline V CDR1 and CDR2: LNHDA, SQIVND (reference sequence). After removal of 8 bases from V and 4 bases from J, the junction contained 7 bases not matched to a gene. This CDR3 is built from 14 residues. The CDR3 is CASGRDRGLYGYTF. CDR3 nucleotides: TGTGCCAGTGGCCGGGACAGGGGCCTCTATGGCTACACCTTC.

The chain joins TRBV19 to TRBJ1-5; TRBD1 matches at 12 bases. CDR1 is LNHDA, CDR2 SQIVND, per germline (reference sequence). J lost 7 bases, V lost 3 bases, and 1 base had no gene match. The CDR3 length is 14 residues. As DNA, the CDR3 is TGTGCCAGTAGTATGGGGACAGGGGGCCAGCCCCAGCATTTT. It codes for CASSMGTGGQPQHF.

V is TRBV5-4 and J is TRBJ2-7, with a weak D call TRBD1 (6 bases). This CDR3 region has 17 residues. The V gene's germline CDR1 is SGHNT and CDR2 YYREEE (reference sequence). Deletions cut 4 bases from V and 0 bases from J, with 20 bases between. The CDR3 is CASSRRLTGAVSYEQYF. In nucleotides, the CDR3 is TGTGCCAGCAGCAGGAGGTTGACAGGAGCAGTCTCCTACGAGCAGTACTTC.

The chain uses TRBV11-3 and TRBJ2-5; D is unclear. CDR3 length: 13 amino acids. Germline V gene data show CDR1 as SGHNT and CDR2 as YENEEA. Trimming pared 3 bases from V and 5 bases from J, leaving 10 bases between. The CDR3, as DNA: TGTGCCAGCAGCTTCACCCAACTCGAGACCCAGTACTTC. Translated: CASSFTQLETQYF.

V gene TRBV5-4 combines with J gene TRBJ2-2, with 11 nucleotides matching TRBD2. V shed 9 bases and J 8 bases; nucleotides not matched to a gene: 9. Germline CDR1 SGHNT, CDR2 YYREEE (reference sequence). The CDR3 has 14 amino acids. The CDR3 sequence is CATGTSGLLGELFF. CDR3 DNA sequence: TGTGCCACCGGGACTAGCGGTTTATTGGGGGAGCTGTTTTTT.

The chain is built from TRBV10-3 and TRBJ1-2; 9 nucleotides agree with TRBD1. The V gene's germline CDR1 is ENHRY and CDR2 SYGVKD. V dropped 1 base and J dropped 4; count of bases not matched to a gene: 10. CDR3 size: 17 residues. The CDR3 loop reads CAISEWGLDRGPYGYTF. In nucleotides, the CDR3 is TGTGCCATCAGTGAGTGGGGGCTGGACAGGGGACCCTATGGCTACACCTTC.

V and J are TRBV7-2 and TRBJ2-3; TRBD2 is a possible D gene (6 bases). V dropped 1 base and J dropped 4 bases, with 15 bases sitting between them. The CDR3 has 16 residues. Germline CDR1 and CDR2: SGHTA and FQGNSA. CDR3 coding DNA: TGTGCCAGCAGCTTAGTGGTCGGGAGCATGGCAGATACGCAGTATTTT. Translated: CASSLVVGSMADTQYF.

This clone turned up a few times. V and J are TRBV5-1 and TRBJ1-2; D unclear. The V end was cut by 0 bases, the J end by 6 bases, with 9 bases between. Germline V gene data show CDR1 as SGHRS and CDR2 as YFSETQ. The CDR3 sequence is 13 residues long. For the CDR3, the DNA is TGCGCCAGCAGCTTGGCCGGGATCGATGGCTACACCTTC. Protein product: CASSLAGIDGYTF.

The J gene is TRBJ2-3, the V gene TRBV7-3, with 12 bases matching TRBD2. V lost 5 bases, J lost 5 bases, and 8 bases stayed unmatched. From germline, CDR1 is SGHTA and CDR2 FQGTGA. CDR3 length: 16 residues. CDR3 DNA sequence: TGTGCCAGCAGCCAAACACTAGCGGGAGGTATAGATACGCAGTATTTT. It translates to CASSQTLAGGIDTQYF.

The CDR3 reads CASSRQGASGGELFF. In nucleotides, the CDR3 is TGCGCCAGCAGCAGGCAGGGGGCCTCAGGCGGGGAGCTGTTTTTT. V gene TRBV5-1 combines with J gene TRBJ2-2, with TRBD1 identical over 8 bases. CDR3 length: 15 residues. The V gene end was trimmed by 4 bases and the J gene end by 7 bases; junction bases not matched to a gene: 9. Germline V gives CDR1 SGHRS, CDR2 YFSETQ.

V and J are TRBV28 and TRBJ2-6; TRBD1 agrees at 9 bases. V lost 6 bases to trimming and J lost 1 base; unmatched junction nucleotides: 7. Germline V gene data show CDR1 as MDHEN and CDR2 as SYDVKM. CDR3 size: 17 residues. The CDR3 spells CASSHRDRASGANVLTF. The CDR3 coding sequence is TGTGCCAGCAGCCACCGGGACAGGGCTTCTGGGGCCAACGTCCTGACTTTC. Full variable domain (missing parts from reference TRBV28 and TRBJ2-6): DVKVTQSSRYLVKRTGEKVFLECVQDMDHENMFWYRQDPGLGLRLIYFSYDVKMKEKGDIPEGYSVSREKKERFSLILESASTNQTSMYLCASSHRDRASGANVLTFGAGSRLTVL.

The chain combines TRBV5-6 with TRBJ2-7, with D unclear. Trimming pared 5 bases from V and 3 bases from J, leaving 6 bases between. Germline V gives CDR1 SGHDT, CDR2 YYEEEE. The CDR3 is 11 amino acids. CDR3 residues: CASSLYYEQYF. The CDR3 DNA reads TGTGCCAGCAGTCTTTACTACGAGCAGTACTTC.

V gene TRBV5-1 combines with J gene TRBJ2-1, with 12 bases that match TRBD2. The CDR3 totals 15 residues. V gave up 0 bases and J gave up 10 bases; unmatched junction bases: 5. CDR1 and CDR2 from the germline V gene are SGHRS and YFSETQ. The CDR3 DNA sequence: TGCGCCAGCAGCTTGGGACTAGCGGGAGTTCCCGAGCAGTTCTTC. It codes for CASSLGLAGVPEQFF.

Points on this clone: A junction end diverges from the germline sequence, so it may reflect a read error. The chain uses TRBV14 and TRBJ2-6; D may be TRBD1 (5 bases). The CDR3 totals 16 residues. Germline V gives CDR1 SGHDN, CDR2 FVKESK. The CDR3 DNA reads TGTGCCAGCAGCCAAGCGGTGACCTCTGGGGCCAACGGCCTGACTTTC. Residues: CASSQAVTSGANGLTF.

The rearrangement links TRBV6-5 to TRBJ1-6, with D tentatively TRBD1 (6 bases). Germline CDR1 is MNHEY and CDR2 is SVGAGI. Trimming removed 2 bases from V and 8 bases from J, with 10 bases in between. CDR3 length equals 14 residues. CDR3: CASSYMAGDSPLHF. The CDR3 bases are TGTGCCAGCAGTTACATGGCAGGGGATTCACCCCTCCACTTT.

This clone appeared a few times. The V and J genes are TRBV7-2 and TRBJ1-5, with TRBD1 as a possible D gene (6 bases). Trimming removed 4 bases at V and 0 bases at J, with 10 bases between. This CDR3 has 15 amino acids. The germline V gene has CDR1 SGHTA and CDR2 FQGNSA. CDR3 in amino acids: CASSSGGASNQPQHF. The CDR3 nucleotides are TGTGCCAGCAGCTCCGGGGGGGCTAGCAATCAGCCCCAGCATTTT.

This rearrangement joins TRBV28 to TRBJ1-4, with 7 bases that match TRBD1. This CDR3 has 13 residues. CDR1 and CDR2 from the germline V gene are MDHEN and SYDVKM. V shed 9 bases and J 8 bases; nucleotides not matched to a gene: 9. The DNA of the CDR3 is TGTGCCAGTTATGACAGGGAATTAGAAAAACTGTTTTTT. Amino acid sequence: CASYDRELEKLFF.

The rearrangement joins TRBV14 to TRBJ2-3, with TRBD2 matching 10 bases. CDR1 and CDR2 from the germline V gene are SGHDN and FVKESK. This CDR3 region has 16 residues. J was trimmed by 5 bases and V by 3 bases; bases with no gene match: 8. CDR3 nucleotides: TGTGCCAGCAGCCAGAGGACTAGCGGCAACTTAGATACGCAGTATTTT. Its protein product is CASSQRTSGNLDTQYF.

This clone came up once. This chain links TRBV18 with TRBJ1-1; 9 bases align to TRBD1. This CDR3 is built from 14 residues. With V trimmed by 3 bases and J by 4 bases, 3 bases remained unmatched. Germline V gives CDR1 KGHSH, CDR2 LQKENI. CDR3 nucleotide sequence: TGTGCCAGCTCACCTGGACAGGGGTTCACTGAAGCTTTCTTT. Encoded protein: CASSPGQGFTEAFF. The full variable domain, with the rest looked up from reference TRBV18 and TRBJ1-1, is NAGVMQNPRHLVRRRGQEARLRCSPMKGHSHVYWYRQLPEEGLKFMVYLQKENIIDESGMPKERFSAEFPKEGPSILRIQQVVRGDSAAYFCASSPGQGFTEAFFGQGTRLTVV.

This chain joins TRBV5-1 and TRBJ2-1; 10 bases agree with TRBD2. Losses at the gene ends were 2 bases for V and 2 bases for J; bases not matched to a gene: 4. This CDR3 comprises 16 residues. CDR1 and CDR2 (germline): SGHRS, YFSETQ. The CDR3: CASSLGSGRTYNEQFF. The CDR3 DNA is TGCGCCAGCAGCTTAGGTAGCGGGAGGACCTACAATGAGCAGTTCTTC.

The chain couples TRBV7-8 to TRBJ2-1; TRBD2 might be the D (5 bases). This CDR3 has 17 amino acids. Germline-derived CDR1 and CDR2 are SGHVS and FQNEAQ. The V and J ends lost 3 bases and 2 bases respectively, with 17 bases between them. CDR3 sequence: CASSLFATPGTYNEQFF. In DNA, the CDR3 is TGTGCCAGCAGCTTGTTCGCGACTCCCGGGACCTACAATGAGCAGTTCTTC.

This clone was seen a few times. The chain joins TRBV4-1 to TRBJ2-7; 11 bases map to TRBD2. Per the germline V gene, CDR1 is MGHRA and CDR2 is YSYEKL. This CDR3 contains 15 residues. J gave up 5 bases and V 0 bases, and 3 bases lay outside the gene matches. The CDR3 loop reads CASSQEASGRNEQYF. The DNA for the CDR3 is TGCGCCAGCAGCCAAGAAGCTAGCGGGAGGAACGAGCAGTACTTC.